This T cell receptor beta chain was observed in a study of blood T cell repertoires in COVID-19. Study in general: COVID-19 samples from acute and convalescent phases originated in the United States, Italy and Spain.

Profiled with immunoSEQ multiplex PCR; TCRdb holds only in-frame clones, not every one. The sample records around 59,000 clones, more than 70% being singletons. The CDR3 extends over 14 amino acids. V lost 1 base, J lost 4 bases, and 2 bases stayed unmatched. Germline-derived CDR1 and CDR2 are LGHNA and YNFKEQ. This clone was found a few times. Sequenced: peripheral blood. The chain joins TRBV4-2 to TRBJ1-1; 8 bases fit TRBD1. This TCR was sampled from a man in his 60s with acute or convalescent COVID-19. The CDR3 region is CASSQVTGGTEAFF. The CDR3 DNA sequence: TGTGCCAGCAGCCAAGTCACAGGGGGCACTGAAGCTTTCTTT.